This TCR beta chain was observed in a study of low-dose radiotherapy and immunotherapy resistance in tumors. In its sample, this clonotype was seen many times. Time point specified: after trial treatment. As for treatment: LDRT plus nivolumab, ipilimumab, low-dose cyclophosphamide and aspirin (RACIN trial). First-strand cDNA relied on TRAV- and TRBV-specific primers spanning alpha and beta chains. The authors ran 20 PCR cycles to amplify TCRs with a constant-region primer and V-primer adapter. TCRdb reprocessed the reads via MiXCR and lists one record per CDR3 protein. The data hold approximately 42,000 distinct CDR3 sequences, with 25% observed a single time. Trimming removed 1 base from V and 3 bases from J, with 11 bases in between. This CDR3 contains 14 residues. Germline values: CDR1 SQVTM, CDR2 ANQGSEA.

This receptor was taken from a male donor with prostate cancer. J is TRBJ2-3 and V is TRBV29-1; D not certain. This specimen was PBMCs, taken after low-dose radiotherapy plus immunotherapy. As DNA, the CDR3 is TGCAGCGTTGAAGCAGCGCAGTCAACAGATACGCAGTATTTT. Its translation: CSVEAAQSTDTQYF.